This paragraph covers one T cell receptor (beta chain) sequence. Its antigen is not known. The same CDR3 also results from other DNA sequences found in this sample. The CDR3 sequence is 13 residues long. With 3 bases removed from V and 5 bases from J, the gap between germline ends came to 10 bases. TCRB transcripts that were expressed got sequenced, as all of the isolated RNA had been reverse transcribed. Produced via immunoSEQ multiplex PCR; TCRdb's table is partial and in-frame only. The sample consists of some 110,000 clones, about 16% of them appearing once. Donors underwent one heparinised blood draw, 90 to 150 mL on average. The data stem from a study of beta chain features in type 1 diabetes. Study-wide findings and caveats: Among all four CD4+ subsets, Type 1 diabetes patients had TCRB CDR3s that were moderately but significantly shorter.

The chain has TRBV23-1 and TRBJ1-2; D possibly corresponds to TRBD1 (6 bases). TRBV23-1 counts as an open reading frame of uncertain function. This receptor was obtained from a man aged 25-45 years with type 1 diabetes. Sequenced sample: central memory CD4+ T cells from blood. CDR3 nucleotides: TGCGCCAGCAGTCAGTGGGGGCTATATGGCTACACCTTC. This gives the protein CASSQWGLYGYTF.